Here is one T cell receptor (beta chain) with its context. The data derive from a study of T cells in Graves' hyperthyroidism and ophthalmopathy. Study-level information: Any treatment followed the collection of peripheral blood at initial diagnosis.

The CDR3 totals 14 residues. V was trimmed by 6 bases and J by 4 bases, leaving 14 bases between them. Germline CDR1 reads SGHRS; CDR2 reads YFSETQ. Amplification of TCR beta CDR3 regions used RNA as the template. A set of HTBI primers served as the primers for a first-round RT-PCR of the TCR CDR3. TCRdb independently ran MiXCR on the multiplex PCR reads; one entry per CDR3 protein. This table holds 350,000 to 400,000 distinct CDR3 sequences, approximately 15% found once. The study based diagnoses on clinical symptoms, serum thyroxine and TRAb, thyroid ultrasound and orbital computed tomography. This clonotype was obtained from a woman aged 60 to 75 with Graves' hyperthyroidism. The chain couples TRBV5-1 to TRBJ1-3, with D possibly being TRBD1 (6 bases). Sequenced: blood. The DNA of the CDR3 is TGCGCCAGCACCCCACAGGGATGGGGAAACACCATATATTTT. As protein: CASTPQGWGNTIYF.